The clone carrying this T cell receptor beta chain was seen more than once but under ten times. What it binds is not known. This CDR3 has 14 amino acids. The V segment lost 3 bases and the J segment 2 bases; nucleotides outside the gene matches: 2. In germline, CDR1 is WNHNN, CDR2 SYGVQD (reference sequence). The data derive from a study of cytomegalovirus exposure and HLA in healthy donors. Turning to the study itself: When 350 to 500 donors were genotyped, around 77% of them were found to fall in the Caucasian-associated ancestry cluster.

Overall study results and limits: Later on, an analysis showed TCR association rates differing by HLA locus, with DRB1 the most and HLA-C the fewest. The listing of roughly 160 TCR beta chains classed them as cytomegalovirus-associated.

In the PCR, 60 Vbeta and 13 Jbeta primers were used. Clones were sequenced by immunoSEQ multiplex PCR, and TCRdb holds only the in-frame ones, with some missing. Found here are over 120,000 clones, roughly 10% of them singletons; the top ten hold 1.8%. The TCR was taken from a man in his fifties or sixties in good health and CMV-seronegative. The rearrangement joins TRBV10-1 to TRBJ2-5; 8 bases map to TRBD1. The sample consisted of PBMCs. This CDR3 reads CASSDRTGQETQYF. Here the CDR3 DNA reads TGCGCCAGCAGTGATCGGACAGGGCAAGAGACCCAGTACTTC.